A selection of T cell receptor beta chains follows, all from one sample in a study of blood T cell repertoires in COVID-19. Generated by immunoSEQ multiplex PCR, the TCRdb table keeps only in-frame clones and is missing some. The sample includes about 350,000 clones, more than 70% of them seen just once. The sequenced sample consisted of PBMCs or T cells enriched from blood (not recorded which). These receptors all come from a woman aged 25 to 39 who had been exposed to COVID-19. Each CDR3 is given with its conserved first and last residue. Fields, in order: CDR3 DNA, CDR3 protein, J gene, D gene, clone size, V gene. D genes are given only for firm matches. Size is omitted from some rows. Given values are once, few, many or a class for expanded clones.

DNA: TGTGCCTGGAGTTTAACCCTCTTGACGGGAGCGTCGACAGCTGGAAACACCATATATTTT
CDR3: CAWSLTLLTGASTAGNTIYF
J: TRBJ1-3
D: .
size: few
V: TRBV30

DNA: TGTGCCAGCAGCCTCGATGCGGGACCGACCTACGAGCAGTACTTC
CDR3: CASSLDAGPTYEQYF
J: TRBJ2-7
D: .
size: .
V: TRBV16

DNA: TGTGCCAGCCGCTTGCGGGAGGGGAGTGACACTGAAGCTTTCTTT
CDR3: CASRLREGSDTEAFF
J: TRBJ1-1
D: .
size: once
V: TRBV2

DNA: TGCGCCAGCAGTGAGGGCAGGGGTAACTATGGCTACACCTTC
CDR3: CASSEGRGNYGYTF
J: TRBJ1-2
D: .
size: .
V: TRBV10-2

DNA: TGTGCCAGCAGCGTAGGGCTCGAGGGTTCCTACGAGCAGTACTTC
CDR3: CASSVGLEGSYEQYF
J: TRBJ2-7
D: .
size: .
V: TRBV9

DNA: TGTGCCAGCAGCCAAGGCGGACTAGCGGTATTCGGCGAGCAGTACTTC
CDR3: CASSQGGLAVFGEQYF
J: TRBJ2-7
D: TRBD2
size: .
V: TRBV3-1/TRBV3-2

DNA: TGTGCCAGCAGGGCGGCCAGTCTGATCTATGGCTACACCTTC
CDR3: CASRAASLIYGYTF
J: TRBJ1-2
D: .
size: .
V: TRBV7-9

DNA: TGTGCCAGCAGCTTGACGGGGGACTACTCCTACGAGCAGTACTTC
CDR3: CASSLTGDYSYEQYF
J: TRBJ2-7
D: TRBD2
size: .
V: TRBV5-6

DNA: TGTGCCAGCACCAGGACAGGGGAGATCTATGGCTACACCTTC
CDR3: CASTRTGEIYGYTF
J: TRBJ1-2
D: TRBD1
size: .
V: TRBV28

DNA: TGTGCCAGTAGTACCCGGGACAGGGGTGGCTATGGCTACACCTTC
CDR3: CASSTRDRGGYGYTF
J: TRBJ1-2
D: TRBD1
size: .
V: TRBV19

DNA: TGTGCCACCACAGGGAATCACGGGGAGCTGTTTTTT
CDR3: CATTGNHGELFF
J: TRBJ2-2
D: .
size: once
V: TRBV24-1

DNA: TGTGCCAGCAGCCAGATAAGGGGCCCCTATGGCTACACCTTC
CDR3: CASSQIRGPYGYTF
J: TRBJ1-2
D: .
size: .
V: TRBV11-2

DNA: TGCGCCAGCAGCACGGGACAGGGACATGAAGAGACCCAGTACTTC
CDR3: CASSTGQGHEETQYF
J: TRBJ2-5
D: TRBD1
size: .
V: TRBV5-1

DNA: TGTGCCAGCAGCCCAGCGGGAGTAGAGACCCAGTACTTC
CDR3: CASSPAGVETQYF
J: TRBJ2-5
D: TRBD2
size: .
V: TRBV14

DNA: TGTGCCAGCAGCACAGGGACTAGCGGCTACAATGAGCAGTTCTTC
CDR3: CASSTGTSGYNEQFF
J: TRBJ2-1
D: TRBD2
size: .
V: TRBV7-9

DNA: TGTGCCAGCAGCGTGGGGCTGAACACTGAAGCTTTCTTT
CDR3: CASSVGLNTEAFF
J: TRBJ1-1
D: .
size: .
V: TRBV14

DNA: TGTGCCAGCAGTTTACCCACAGGGTGGGGCTATGGCTACACCTTC
CDR3: CASSLPTGWGYGYTF
J: TRBJ1-2
D: .
size: .
V: TRBV28

DNA: TGTGCCAGCAGACAAACAGGGGGCACTGAAGCTTTCTTT
CDR3: CASRQTGGTEAFF
J: TRBJ1-1
D: TRBD1
size: .
V: TRBV25-1

DNA: TGCGCCAGCAGCTTGGCCGGAGATTCCTACAATGAGCAGTTCTTC
CDR3: CASSLAGDSYNEQFF
J: TRBJ2-1
D: .
size: .
V: TRBV5-1

DNA: TGTGCCAGCAGTTTAGCGGGATACTCCTACGAGCAGTACTTC
CDR3: CASSLAGYSYEQYF
J: TRBJ2-7
D: .
size: few
V: TRBV27

DNA: TGCGCCAGCAGCTTAGACACCACCCCACAAGCTTTCTTT
CDR3: CASSLDTTPQAFF
J: TRBJ1-1
D: .
size: .
V: TRBV5-1

DNA: TGTGCCAGCAGTTACGCGGGACTTGATAACCATGAGCAGTTCTTC
CDR3: CASSYAGLDNHEQFF
J: TRBJ2-1
D: .
size: .
V: TRBV6-5

DNA: TGTGCCAGCAGCCCCGGAGGGCAGGCAGGGGGCTACACCTTC
CDR3: CASSPGGQAGGYTF
J: TRBJ1-2
D: .
size: .
V: TRBV14

DNA: TGTGCCAGCTCACCACCGAACGCGGGAGTAATAACCTGGGAGTTCTTC
CDR3: CASSPPNAGVITWEFF
J: TRBJ2-1
D: TRBD2
size: .
V: TRBV18

DNA: TGTGCCAGCAGTTTTCCGGACAGGGGAAAAGCTTTCTTT
CDR3: CASSFPDRGKAFF
J: TRBJ1-1
D: TRBD1
size: .
V: TRBV28

DNA: TGTGCCAGCTCACCGGACAGGGGAAATGAAAAACTGTTTTTT
CDR3: CASSPDRGNEKLFF
J: TRBJ1-4
D: TRBD1
size: .
V: TRBV18

DNA: TGTGCCAGCAGTTTTCTAGCTGCCGATACGCAGTATTTT
CDR3: CASSFLAADTQYF
J: TRBJ2-3
D: .
size: .
V: TRBV27

DNA: TGTGCCAGCAGCGGAGGGGGGACAGCGACCTACGAGCAGTACTTC
CDR3: CASSGGGTATYEQYF
J: TRBJ2-7
D: .
size: .
V: TRBV7-8

DNA: TGTGCCAGCAGTTTCCAGGGAACTGAAGCTTTCTTT
CDR3: CASSFQGTEAFF
J: TRBJ1-1
D: .
size: .
V: TRBV12-3/TRBV12-4

DNA: TGTGCCAGTAGTATGGCAATGAACACTGAAGCTTTCTTT
CDR3: CASSMAMNTEAFF
J: TRBJ1-1
D: .
size: .
V: TRBV19

DNA: TGCAGCGTTGAAGACTGGGCGGGGAGCTCCTACAATGAGCAGTTCTTC
CDR3: CSVEDWAGSSYNEQFF
J: TRBJ2-1
D: .
size: .
V: TRBV29-1

DNA: TGTGCCAGCAGCTTAGAGCGCGGGGCCTACAATGAGCAGTTCTTC
CDR3: CASSLERGAYNEQFF
J: TRBJ2-1
D: .
size: .
V: TRBV7-9

DNA: TGTGCCAGTAGTCCCGTAGCGGGTCCCTACAATGAGCAGTTCTTC
CDR3: CASSPVAGPYNEQFF
J: TRBJ2-1
D: TRBD2
size: .
V: TRBV19

DNA: TGTGCCACCAGCAGCACAACAGGGCAAGAGACCCAGTACTTC
CDR3: CATSSTTGQETQYF
J: TRBJ2-5
D: .
size: .
V: TRBV15

DNA: TGTGCCAGCAGTACATATGAAAAACTGTTTTTT
CDR3: CASSTYEKLFF
J: TRBJ1-4
D: .
size: .
V: TRBV2

DNA: TGTGCCAGCAGCAATAGTGGCTCTGGGGCCAACGTCCTGACTTTC
CDR3: CASSNSGSGANVLTF
J: TRBJ2-6
D: .
size: .
V: TRBV28

DNA: TGTGCCAGCAGGGGGCTTAGGGCCGGGGGCACTGAAGCTTTCTTT
CDR3: CASRGLRAGGTEAFF
J: TRBJ1-1
D: .
size: once
V: TRBV6-5

DNA: TGTGCCAGCAGCTTAGGGCGGGGTGGGCTCTCGAGCACAGATACGCAGTATTTT
CDR3: CASSLGRGGLSSTDTQYF
J: TRBJ2-3
D: .
size: .
V: TRBV7-6

DNA: TGTGCCAGCAGCCCGACTAGCGGGAGGGCCCGTGGGGAGACCCAGTACTTC
CDR3: CASSPTSGRARGETQYF
J: TRBJ2-5
D: TRBD2
size: .
V: TRBV7-2

DNA: TGTGCCAGCTCACGTATACCGGGACACCAGGATACGCAGTATTTT
CDR3: CASSRIPGHQDTQYF
J: TRBJ2-3
D: .
size: .
V: TRBV18

DNA: TGCGCCAGCAGCCAAGAGGCGCTTGGCTTAAGCGCGTCCTACGAGCAGTACTTC
CDR3: CASSQEALGLSASYEQYF
J: TRBJ2-7
D: .
size: .
V: TRBV4-1

DNA: TGTGCCAGCAGCATCACCGGACTGACGACTAGCACAGATACGCAGTATTTT
CDR3: CASSITGLTTSTDTQYF
J: TRBJ2-3
D: .
size: .
V: TRBV7-9

DNA: TGTGCCACCAGTGATCCCGGACAGGGGGTCACTGAAGCTTTCTTT
CDR3: CATSDPGQGVTEAFF
J: TRBJ1-1
D: TRBD1
size: once
V: TRBV24-1

DNA: TGTGCCAGCAGCCGGGGGGGTGGCTACACCTTC
CDR3: CASSRGGGYTF
J: TRBJ1-2
D: .
size: .
V: TRBV11-3

DNA: TGTGCCAGCTCGGGAGGGGGGGAGACCCAGTACTTC
CDR3: CASSGGGETQYF
J: TRBJ2-5
D: TRBD2
size: .
V: TRBV11-3

DNA: TGTGCCAGCAGCCCAAATTCACTAGCGGGCTACAATGAGCAGTTCTTC
CDR3: CASSPNSLAGYNEQFF
J: TRBJ2-1
D: TRBD2
size: .
V: TRBV7-3